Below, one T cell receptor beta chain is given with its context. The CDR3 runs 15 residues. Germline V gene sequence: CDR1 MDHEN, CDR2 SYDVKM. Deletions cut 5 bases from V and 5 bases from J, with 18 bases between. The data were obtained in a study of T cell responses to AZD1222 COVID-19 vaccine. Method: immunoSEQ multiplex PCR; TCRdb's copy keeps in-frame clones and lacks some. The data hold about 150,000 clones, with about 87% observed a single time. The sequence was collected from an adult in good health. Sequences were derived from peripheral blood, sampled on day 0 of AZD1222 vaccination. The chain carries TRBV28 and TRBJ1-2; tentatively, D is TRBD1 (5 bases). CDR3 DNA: TGTGCCAGCAGTCCAATCGCGGGGCAGGGTTATGGCTACACCTTC. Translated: CASSPIAGQGYGYTF.